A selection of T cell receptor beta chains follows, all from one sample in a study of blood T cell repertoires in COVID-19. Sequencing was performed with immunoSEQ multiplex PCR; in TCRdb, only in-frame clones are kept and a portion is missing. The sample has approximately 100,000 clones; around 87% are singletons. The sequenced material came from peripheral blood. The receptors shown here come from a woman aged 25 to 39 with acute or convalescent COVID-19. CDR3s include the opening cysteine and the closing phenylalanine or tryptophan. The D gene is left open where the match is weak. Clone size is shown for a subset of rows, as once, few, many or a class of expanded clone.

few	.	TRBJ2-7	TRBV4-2	CASSSPMTASVEQYF	TGTGCCAGCAGCTCACCTATGACAGCTTCGGTGGAGCAGTACTTC
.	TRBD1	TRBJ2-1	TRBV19	CASNPGQSSYNEQFF	TGTGCCAGTAACCCGGGACAGAGCTCCTACAATGAGCAGTTCTTC
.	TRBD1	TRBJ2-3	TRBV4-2	CASSHAGTGGTDTQYF	TGTGCCAGCAGCCATGCCGGGACAGGGGGCACAGATACGCAGTATTTT
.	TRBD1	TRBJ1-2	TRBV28	CASRILLGTGRELYGYTF	TGTGCCAGCAGAATTTTATTAGGGACAGGAAGAGAGCTATATGGCTACACCTTC
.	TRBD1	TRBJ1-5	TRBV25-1	CASSESGTGENQPQHF	TGTGCCAGCAGTGAATCCGGGACAGGGGAGAATCAGCCCCAGCATTTT
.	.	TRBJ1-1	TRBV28	CASSTPPEDLRAFF	TGTGCCAGCAGTACCCCCCCGGAGGACCTGAGAGCTTTCTTT
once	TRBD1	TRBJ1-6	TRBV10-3	CAISERQGAESPLHF	TGTGCCATCAGTGAAAGGCAGGGGGCGGAATCACCCCTCCACTTT
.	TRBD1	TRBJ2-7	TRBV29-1	CSAGQGNSYEQYF	TGCAGCGCGGGACAGGGTAATTCCTACGAGCAGTACTTC
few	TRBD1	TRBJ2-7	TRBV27	CASSPARGYEQYF	TGTGCCAGCAGTCCCGCCAGGGGGTACGAGCAGTACTTC
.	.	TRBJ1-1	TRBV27	CASSTPVARHEAFF	TGTGCCAGCAGTACTCCCGTTGCGCGCCATGAAGCTTTCTTT
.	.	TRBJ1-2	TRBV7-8	CASSPQGGNYGYTF	TGTGCCAGCAGCCCTCAAGGGGGTAACTATGGCTACACCTTC
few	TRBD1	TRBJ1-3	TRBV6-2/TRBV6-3	CASSYLTGGQGNFGNTIYF	TGTGCCAGCAGTTACCTGACCGGAGGACAGGGAAACTTTGGAAACACCATATATTTT
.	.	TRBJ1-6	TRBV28	CASSFHRDNSPLHF	TGTGCCAGCAGTTTCCACAGGGATAATTCACCCCTCCACTTT
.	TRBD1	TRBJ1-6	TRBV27	CASSLTGRNGQEGRRPPLHF	TGTGCCAGCAGTTTAACGGGTCGAAACGGACAGGAGGGAAGGAGGCCACCCCTCCACTTT
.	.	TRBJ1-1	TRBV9	CASSSTTLREDTEAFF	TGTGCCAGCAGCTCCACCACCCTCAGGGAGGACACTGAAGCTTTCTTT